This T cell receptor (beta chain) is drawn from a study of cytomegalovirus exposure and HLA in healthy donors. The CDR3 is made up of 17 amino acids. CDR1 and CDR2 from the germline V gene are SNHLY and FYNNEI. V gave up 7 bases and J gave up 4 bases; unmatched junction bases: 11. Primers included in the PCR were 60 Vbeta and 13 Jbeta primers. Measured with immunoSEQ multiplex PCR; TCRdb has only the in-frame clones, and not every one. Its table records roughly 120,000 clones. The rearrangement uses TRBV2 and TRBJ2-2; 11 bases line up with TRBD1. The origin of this receptor is a man between 40 and 49 years old in good health and CMV-seropositive. Sequenced: PBMCs. In DNA, the CDR3 is TGTGCCAGCACCGGACAGGGGGCGATTTTCGGCACCGGGGAGCTGTTTTTT. This encodes CASTGQGAIFGTGELFF.